This TCR beta chain was found in a study of blood T cell repertoires in COVID-19. Enrolled through a virtual design, the participants were between about 18 and 100 years of age and came from around 25 US areas. Participants were placed into cohorts based on the clinical history they reported. Assay used: immunoSEQ multiplex PCR; TCRdb lists only in-frame clones, some missing. The repertoire has roughly 240,000 clones, around 82% of them found once; the top ten carry less than 4%. This clone occurred once. Trimming at V came to 1 base and at J to 4 bases, leaving 2 bases not matched to a gene. Germline V lookup: CDR1 SGHVS, CDR2 FNYEAQ. This CDR3 is built from 14 residues.

The TCR originated in a woman aged 40 to 50 who had been exposed to COVID-19. J is TRBJ1-1 and V is TRBV7-6; TRBD1 matches at 8 bases. Sequenced material: PBMCs or T cells enriched from blood (not recorded which). In DNA form, the CDR3 reads TGTGCCAGCAGCTTAGGGGACAGGCCCACTGAAGCTTTCTTT. Amino acids: CASSLGDRPTEAFF.